The T cell receptor beta chain under discussion was sequenced for a study of vaccination and CD4 T cells after COVID-19. The Oncomine TCR Beta short-read assay was applied to DNA of cultured CD4+ T cells. After culture, CD4+ T cells served as the source for genomic DNA extraction. TCRdb reprocessed the PCR reads with MiXCR, giving one entry per CDR3 protein. The sample consists of 8,000 to 10,000 distinct CDR3 sequences, about 30% of them appearing once. Points on this clonotype: Its antigen is currently unknown.

Treatment here: roughly nine-day PBMC culture with coronavirus spike peptide pools or control peptides (ViraFEST assay). CDR3 length equals 16 residues. Trimming stripped 4 bases from V and 2 bases from J, with 17 bases between. Sequencing was carried out using cultured CD4+ T cells from blood. The chain combines TRBV12-3 or TRBV12-4 with TRBJ1-1; D might be TRBD1 (5 bases). This sequence was found in a human donor with COVID-19. CDR3 amino acids: CASSSITGRANTEAFF. In nucleotides, the CDR3 is TGTGCCAGCAGTTCCATCACAGGAAGGGCCAACACTGAAGCTTTCTTT.